This TCR beta chain was captured by sequencing in a study of blood T cell repertoires in COVID-19. Study-level background: COVID-19 samples collected from the United States, Italy and Spain covered acute and convalescent phases. Sources were T cells, B-cell-depleted T cells, or PBMCs; the material itself was cDNA or gDNA.

Method: immunoSEQ multiplex PCR; TCRdb's copy keeps in-frame clones and lacks some. This table has some 190,000 clones, more than 60% appearing once. Sample: peripheral blood. The sequence was collected from a woman aged 45-65 years with acute or convalescent COVID-19.

In DNA form, the CDR3 reads TGCAGCGTTCGGGCGGGGACCACAGATACGCAGTATTTT. Translated: CSVRAGTTDTQYF. V gene TRBV29-1 combines with J gene TRBJ2-3; perhaps TRBD2 as D (6 bases). The CDR3 has 13 amino acids. Trimming removed 5 bases at V and 2 bases at J, with 11 bases between. Germline V CDR1 and CDR2: SQVTM, ANQGSEA.